This TCR beta chain derives from a study of identical twins (dated by TCRdb to 2016 to 2017). About the full investigation: TCR alpha and beta repertoires from monozygotic twins, unrelated adults of various ages and cord blood were deep-sequenced to test whether fetal clonotypes persist. To rule out contamination, the twin experiments were replicated at different times with different library preparation protocols. General study outcomes and caveats: Abundant cord blood beta clonotypes had fewer insertions, young adult naive repertoires showed a similar but weaker trend, and memory repertoires showed no such trend. Compared with coincidental sharing between unrelated individuals, out-of-frame TCR alpha sequences shared between twins had an excess of sequences with low generation probability. A weaker excess of twin sharing was found in beta out-of-frame sequences because the signal-to-noise ratio was lowered by fewer shared sequences. Because the same donors could not be followed over many years, conclusions were based on cross-sectional statistical analysis. Zero-insertion analyses could be partly confounded by invariant T cells such as MAIT and iNKT, though diverse VJ usage argued against such confounding for most clonotypes. In monozygotic twins, recombination models systematically underestimated out-of-frame TCR alpha sharing, but the models matched the sharing seen between unrelated individuals.

The receptor library was made with 5' RACE. Sequencing was performed on an Illumina HiSeq 2000. Template switching added a universal primer binding site, and the final cDNA carried a unique molecular identifier that allowed TCR cDNA molecules to be counted accurately. Specific primers in the conserved constant-segment region were used to synthesize first-strand cDNA for TCR alpha and beta chains. To control for contamination, every cDNA library carried two barcodes: a SMART-Mk sample barcode plus Illumina barcodes. TruSeq adapter sequences and Illumina sample barcodes were added in two successive PCR steps. The Illumina HiSeq platform was used with custom primers to sequence TCR alpha and beta cDNA libraries. In the paper's pipeline: Raw reads were processed with MiGEC to extract unique molecular identifiers, and MiXCR was used to determine CDR3 positions. Recombination models were inferred per individual with the repgenHMM and IGoR tools using an EM algorithm. The analysis of shared clonotypes was done with the tcR package in R, with sharing normalized by the product of cloneset sizes. To study raw recombination without the effects of thymic and clonal selection, out-of-frame nonproductive sequences were analyzed. TCRdb itself trimmed the public reads at Q25 with fastp, ran MiXCR and retained productive beta chains. For every CDR3 protein sequence, its rows merge into one entry that carries the most common genes and DNA. These V and J calls are TCRdb output, not the study's own analysis. The sample profile shows some 250,000 distinct CDR3 sequences; approximately 5.9% of them were found once. The top ten clonotypes cover roughly 15% of the sample.

With regard to this clonotype: Its antigen is still unknown. The sample holds no much larger clone one base away, and base qualities are not on file.

The trim is 8 bases for V and 4 bases for J, with a gap of 14 bases between the germline ends. CDR1 and CDR2, looked up from the germline V gene, are SGHDN and FVKESK. The CDR3 starts with the cysteine, ends with the phenylalanine, and has 13 residues. Only the CDR3 region is kept as DNA, spanning 39 bases read in frame from base 1. Every donor was a healthy Caucasian. Three pairs of female monozygotic twins, all aged about 18 to 30 years, made up the twin cohort. Positive isolation kits from Invitrogen were used to isolate the CD4+ and CD8+ T cell populations. This sample was also put to use in a study of T cells expressing NK-cell markers. According to the second study: In sorted CD3+CD56+NKG2C+, CD3+CD56+NKG2C- and CD3+CD56-NKG2C+ T-cell subsets from 8 or 9 donors, TCR beta-chain repertoires were profiled. Among the eight sequenced donors, only one was HCMV-seronegative, while the other seven were HCMV-seropositive. To restrict sorting to alphabetaTCR-expressing T cells, an anti-gammadeltaTCR antibody was added in several experiments. In six donors, the dominant CD3+CD56+NKG2C+ clonotypes ranked among the top 10 CD8+ clonotypes, making up roughly 1.0-8% of CD8+ T cells. Those dominant clonotypes were again the most abundant among CD3+CD56-NKG2C+ cells in a handful of donors, at about 28.3-65%. Whether the expanded NKG2C-expressing T cell clones were specific for HCMV antigens remained unclear. The study sequenced eight donors, all healthy volunteers chosen at random: three men and five women. HCMV-specific IgG was detected in serum with a commercial ELISA kit to determine HCMV serostatus. MIGEC was used to demultiplex reads and group reads by UMI, and MiTCR was used to assemble and quantify clonotypes. Only TCR cDNA sequences supported by at least two reads were kept to exclude erroneous sequences. The tcR package was used for downstream repertoire analysis, and clonotypes were matched between fractions using CDR3 nucleotide sequence together with V segment. VDJmatch was used to annotate antigen specificity against VDJdb, with one amino acid substitution in CDR3 permitted.

The sample comprised CD8+ T cells sorted from blood. This TCR was sampled from a woman between 18 and 29 years old in good health. The rearranged segments are TRBV14 and TRBJ1-2; a weak D assignment points to TRBD1 (5 bases agree). CDR3 region: CASGNRNLYGYTF. The bases read TGTGCCAGCGGGAACAGGAACCTCTATGGCTACACCTTC.